This T cell receptor beta chain was retrieved from a study of T cell changes during pregnancy in multiple sclerosis. Repertoires were generated with immunoSEQ multiplex PCR, while TCRdb's copy carries only in-frame clones and drops some. The sample comprises more than 35,000 clones, more than 75% of which are singletons, and 5.5% to 6% rests with the top ten. The sequence was obtained from a female donor in good health, enrolled as a control in a pregnancy study. The sequencing here drew on CD8+ T cells from peripheral blood mononuclear cells, taken after pregnancy.

DNA of the CDR3: TGCGCCAGCAGCCAAAGCGGCCCCGGCGGGATGAACACTGAAGCTTTCTTT. Encoded protein: CASSQSGPGGMNTEAFF. The rearrangement links TRBV4-3 to TRBJ1-1; D gene unclear. This CDR3 has 17 residues. Trimming removed 2 bases at V and 0 bases at J, with 16 bases between. The germline CDR1 and CDR2 sequences are LGHNA and YSLEER.